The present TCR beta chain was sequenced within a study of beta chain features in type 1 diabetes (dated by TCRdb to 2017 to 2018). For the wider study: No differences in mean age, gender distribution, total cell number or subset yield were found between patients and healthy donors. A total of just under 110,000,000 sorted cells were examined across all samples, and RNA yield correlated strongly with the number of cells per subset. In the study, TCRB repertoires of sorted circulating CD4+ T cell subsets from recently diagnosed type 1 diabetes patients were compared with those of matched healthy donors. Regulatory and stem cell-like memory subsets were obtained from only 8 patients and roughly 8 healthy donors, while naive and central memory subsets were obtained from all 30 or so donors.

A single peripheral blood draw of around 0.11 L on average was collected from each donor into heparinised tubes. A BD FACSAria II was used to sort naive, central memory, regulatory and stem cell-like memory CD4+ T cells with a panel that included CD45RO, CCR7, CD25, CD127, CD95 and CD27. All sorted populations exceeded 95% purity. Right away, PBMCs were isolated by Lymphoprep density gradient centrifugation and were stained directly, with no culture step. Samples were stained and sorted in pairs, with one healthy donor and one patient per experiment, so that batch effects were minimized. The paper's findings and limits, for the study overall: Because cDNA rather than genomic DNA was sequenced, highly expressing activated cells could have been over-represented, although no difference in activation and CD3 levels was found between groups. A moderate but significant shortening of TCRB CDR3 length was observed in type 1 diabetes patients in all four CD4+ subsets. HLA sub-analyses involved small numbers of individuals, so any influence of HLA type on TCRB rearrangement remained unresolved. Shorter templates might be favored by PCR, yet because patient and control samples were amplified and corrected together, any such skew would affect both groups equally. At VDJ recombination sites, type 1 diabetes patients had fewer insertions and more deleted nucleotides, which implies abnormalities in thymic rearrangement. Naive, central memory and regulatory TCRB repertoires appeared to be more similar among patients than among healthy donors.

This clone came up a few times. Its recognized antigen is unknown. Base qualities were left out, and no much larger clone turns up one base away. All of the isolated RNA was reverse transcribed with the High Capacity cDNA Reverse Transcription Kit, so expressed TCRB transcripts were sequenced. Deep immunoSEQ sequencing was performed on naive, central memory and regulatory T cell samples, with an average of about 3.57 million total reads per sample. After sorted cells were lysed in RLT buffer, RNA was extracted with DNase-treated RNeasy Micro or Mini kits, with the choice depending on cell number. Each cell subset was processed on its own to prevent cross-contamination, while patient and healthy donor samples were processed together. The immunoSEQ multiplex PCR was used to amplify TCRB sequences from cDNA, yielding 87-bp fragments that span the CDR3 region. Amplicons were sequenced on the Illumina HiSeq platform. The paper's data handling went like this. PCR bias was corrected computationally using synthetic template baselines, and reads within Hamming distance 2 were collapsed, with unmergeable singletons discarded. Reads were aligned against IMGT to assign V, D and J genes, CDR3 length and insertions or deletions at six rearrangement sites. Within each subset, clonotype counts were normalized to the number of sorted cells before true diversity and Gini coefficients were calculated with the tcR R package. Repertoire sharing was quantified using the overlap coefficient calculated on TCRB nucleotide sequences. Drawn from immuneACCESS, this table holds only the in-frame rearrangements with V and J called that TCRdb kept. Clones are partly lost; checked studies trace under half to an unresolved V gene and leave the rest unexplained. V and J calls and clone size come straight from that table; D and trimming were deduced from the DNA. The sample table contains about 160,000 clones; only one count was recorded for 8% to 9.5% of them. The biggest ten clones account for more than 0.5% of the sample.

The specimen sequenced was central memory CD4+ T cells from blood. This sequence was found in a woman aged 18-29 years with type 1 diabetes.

The DNA is TGTGCCAGCAGCTTAGCAACGGCAGGGCATGGCTACACCTTC. It specifies CASSLATAGHGYTF. The chain is made from TRBV11-2 and TRBJ1-2; the D gene is possibly TRBD1, with 5 bases matching. Per the germline V gene, SGHAT is the CDR1 and FQNNGV is the CDR2. V is cut by 1 base and J by 6 bases, and the space between the germline ends is 12 bases. CDR3 length: 14 amino acids, cysteine to phenylalanine. Only the CDR3 part of the read is kept: 42 bases, read in frame from the first base.